The 20 T cell receptor beta chains in this list originate from one sample, sequenced in a study of response to subunit inactivated influenza vaccine. Each CDR3 protein is one row after TCRdb ran MiXCR on the RT-PCR reads. Among under 550,000 distinct CDR3 sequences, 6% to 9% were seen once, and the ten largest hold 10% to 15%. The material sequenced was PBMCs from blood, taken around 25 months after vaccination. The receptors stem from a man in his fifties or sixties who received an inactivated influenza vaccine.

The chain joins TRBV7-3 to TRBJ2-2, with a weak D call TRBD2 (6 bases). The V end was cut by 1 base, the J end by 8 bases, with 11 bases between. This CDR3 comprises 14 residues. Germline lookup yields CDR1 SGHTA and CDR2 FQGTGA. The CDR3: CASSLRAGPGELFF. The CDR3 nucleotides are TGTGCCAGCAGCTTAAGGGCGGGGCCTGGGGAGCTGTTTTTT.

At least ten counts were recorded for this clonotype. As DNA, the CDR3 is TGTGCCAGCACCCGAGGTAGCGGGGAGACCCAGTACTTC. It codes for CASTRGSGETQYF. The J gene is TRBJ2-5, the V gene TRBV2, with 7 bases fitting TRBD2. Germline V lookup: CDR1 SNHLY, CDR2 FYNNEI. The CDR3 runs to 13 residues. With 7 bases clipped from V and 5 bases from J, the junction kept 7 bases outside the gene matches. Drawing the rest from reference TRBV2 and TRBJ2-5, the complete variable domain is EPEVTQTPSHQVTQMGQEVILRCVPISNHLYFYWYRQILGQKVEFLVSFYNNEISEKSEIFDDQFSVERPDGSNFTLKIRSTKLEDSAMYFCASTRGSGETQYFGPGTRLLVL.

Points on this clonotype: Since a much larger clone is just one base distant, this may be a read error. The J gene is TRBJ2-2, the V gene TRBV27, with D tentatively TRBD1 or TRBD2 (6 bases each). The germline V and J ends were trimmed by 5 bases and 2 bases, with 15 bases remaining between them. This CDR3 has 16 amino acids. The germline V gene has CDR1 MNHEY and CDR2 SMNVEV (reference sequence). As DNA, the CDR3 is TGTGCCAGCAGTCCCTGGACAGCGGGCAACACCGGGGAGCTGTTTTTT. This encodes CASSPWTAGNTGELFF.

The V call is TRBV3-1, the J call TRBJ2-3; D ambiguous. Germline V gene sequence: CDR1 LGHDT, CDR2 YNNKEL (reference sequence). With 2 bases removed from V and 6 bases from J, the gap between germline ends came to 9 bases. The CDR3 has 13 residues. The CDR3 nucleotides read TGTGCCAGCAGCCAAACCCCCCGGGATACGCAGTATTTT. It translates to CASSQTPRDTQYF.

J is TRBJ1-1 and V is TRBV4-3; D possibly corresponds to TRBD1 (5 bases). The CDR3 runs to 13 residues. V was trimmed by 6 bases and J by 5 bases, leaving 13 bases between them. Germline V gene sequence: CDR1 LGHNA, CDR2 YSLEER. In DNA, the CDR3 is TGCGCCAGCAGTCAGGGTGGGAGGACTGAAGCTTTCTTT. Protein product: CASSQGGRTEAFF.

This clonotype occurred a few times. CDR3 DNA: TGTGCCACCAGCAGAGGTATACAGGGCAATCAGCCCCAGCATTTT. Protein sequence: CATSRGIQGNQPQHF. The gene calls are TRBV15 and TRBJ1-5; weak D call: TRBD1 (5 bases). The germline V and J ends were trimmed by 1 base and 2 bases, with 9 bases remaining between them. Germline V gives CDR1 LNHNV, CDR2 YYDKDF (reference sequence). The CDR3 totals 15 residues. Full variable domain (rest looked up from reference TRBV15 and TRBJ1-5): DAMVIQNPRYQVTQFGKPVTLSCSQTLNHNVMYWYQQKSSQAPKLLFHYYDKDFNNEADTPDNFQSRRPNTSFCFLDIRSPGLGDTAMYLCATSRGIQGNQPQHFGDGTRLSIL.

This clonotype was seen many times. This chain links TRBV7-2 with TRBJ2-5; TRBD2 aligns across 10 bases. Trimming cost V 9 bases and J 5 bases; bases outside gene matches: 6. CDR1 is SGHTA and CDR2 is FQGNSA in the germline V gene. The CDR3 consists of 13 residues. The CDR3 region has the DNA TGTGCCAGTAGGCTAGCGGGAGAGGAGACCCAGTACTTC. Translated, it gives CASRLAGEETQYF.

This clonotype was detected a few times. The rearrangement links TRBV5-1 to TRBJ1-6; D not certain. CDR3 size: 13 residues. Trimming took off 7 bases at V and 8 bases at J, with 13 bases between the two ends. The germline V gene has CDR1 SGHRS and CDR2 YFSETQ. CDR3 DNA: TGCGCCAGCGCTGTGGAGACTTATTCACCCCTCCACTTT. It is translated as CASAVETYSPLHF.

This clonotype was detected ten times or more. V is TRBV5-5 and J is TRBJ2-7, with TRBD2 identical over 7 bases. The CDR3 spans 14 residues. V shed 4 bases and J 3 bases; nucleotides not matched to a gene: 7. CDR1 SGHKS and CDR2 YYEKEE come from the germline V gene (reference sequence). The CDR3 bases are TGTGCCAGCAGCCTTTTAGCGGGTAACTACGAGCAGTACTTC. Residues: CASSLLAGNYEQYF.

This chain connects TRBV11-2 to TRBJ2-5; D may correspond to TRBD1 or TRBD2 (5 bases each). The CDR3 sequence is 13 residues long. Germline CDR1 is SGHAT and CDR2 is FQNNGV. Trimming took off 2 bases at V and 9 bases at J, with 13 bases between the two ends. Here the CDR3 reads CASSLTTLGAQYF. The CDR3 coding sequence is TGTGCCAGCAGCTTAACCACCCTGGGGGCCCAGTACTTC.

This clonotype was recorded a few times. The chain joins TRBV10-2 to TRBJ2-7; 12 bases align to TRBD1. The CDR3 has 14 residues. V was clipped by 4 bases and J by 5 bases; unmatched bases: 3. Germline V gives CDR1 WSHSY, CDR2 SAAADI. The CDR3 coding sequence is TGCGCCAGCAGTGCGGGACAGGGGGCCAACGAGCAGTACTTC. As protein: CASSAGQGANEQYF.

This clonotype was seen more than once but under ten times. The V call is TRBV18, the J call TRBJ2-2, with 8 bases fitting TRBD1. Germline CDR1 reads KGHSH; CDR2 reads LQKENI. V shed 5 bases and J 6 bases; nucleotides not matched to a gene: 5. The CDR3 loop spans 14 amino acids. CDR3 nucleotide sequence: TGTGCCAGCTCAACAGGGGGAAGTTCCGGGGAGCTGTTTTTT. Translation: CASSTGGSSGELFF. The complete variable domain, with remaining parts taken from reference TRBV18 and TRBJ2-2, reads NAGVMQNPRHLVRRRGQEARLRCSPMKGHSHVYWYRQLPEEGLKFMVYLQKENIIDESGMPKERFSAEFPKEGPSILRIQQVVRGDSAAYFCASSTGGSSGELFFGEGSRLTVL.

The chain employs TRBV20-1 and TRBJ2-1; the match to TRBD2 covers 12 bases. The CDR3 totals 17 residues. V lost 0 bases and J lost 7; bases outside the gene matches: 10. Germline CDR1 is DFQATT and CDR2 is SNEGSKA (reference sequence). The CDR3: CSARDLLTSGSRNEQFF. The CDR3 bases are TGCAGTGCTAGAGATCTTCTGACTAGCGGGAGTAGGAATGAGCAGTTCTTC.

There are a few counts of this clonotype. The chain links TRBV10-3 to TRBJ2-5; perhaps TRBD2 as D (5 bases). CDR1 and CDR2 from the germline V gene are ENHRY and SYGVKD. CDR3 length: 20 amino acids. V shed 1 base and J shed 1 base, with 25 bases lying between them. CDR3 nucleotides: TGTGCCATCAGTGAGTTGGGGATTGGCGTAACCGGACTCCTCCAAGAGACCCAGTACTTC. Translation: CAISELGIGVTGLLQETQYF.

This clonotype was observed many times. The rearrangement joins TRBV20-1 to TRBJ1-5; perhaps TRBD1 as D (5 bases). CDR1 DFQATT and CDR2 SNEGSKA come from the germline V gene (reference sequence). The CDR3 extends over 16 amino acids. V shed 0 bases and J shed 2 bases, with 14 bases lying between them. The CDR3, as DNA: TGCAGTGCTAGAGATGCAACAGGCTTAGGCAATCAGCCCCAGCATTTT. This translates into CSARDATGLGNQPQHF.

This rearrangement joins TRBV20-1 to TRBJ2-3; 7 bases align to TRBD2. The J segment lost 1 base and the V segment lost 3 bases, leaving 7 bases of the junction unmatched. Germline loops: CDR1 DFQATT, CDR2 SNEGSKA (reference sequence). The CDR3 is made up of 15 amino acids. Here the CDR3 reads CSASRPAGGTDTQYF. The CDR3 bases are TGCAGTGCTAGTCGGCCGGCGGGAGGCACAGATACGCAGTATTTT.

The sample holds a few counts of this clonotype. This rearrangement joins TRBV6-5 to TRBJ1-5; no clear D. The CDR3 extends over 13 amino acids. The germline V and J ends were trimmed by 4 bases and 7 bases, with 11 bases remaining between them. CDR1 is MNHEY, CDR2 SVGAGI, per germline. As DNA, the CDR3 is TGTGCCAGCAGTTTTTCCTACGGACAGCCCCAGCATTTT. Translated, it gives CASSFSYGQPQHF.

The chain couples TRBV24-1 to TRBJ2-1, with 9 bases lining up with TRBD1. The germline V gene encodes CDR1 KGHDR and CDR2 SFDVKD. Germline trimming cut 3 bases from V and 4 bases from J; bases unmatched to any gene: 9. This CDR3 contains 17 residues. Here the CDR3 reads CATSDRRTGEWYNEQFF. CDR3 DNA: TGTGCCACCAGTGATCGGCGGACAGGGGAGTGGTACAATGAGCAGTTCTTC.

This clonotype was counted between two and nine times. The gene calls are TRBV3-1 and TRBJ2-7; D possibly matches TRBD1 or TRBD2 (5 bases each). The V and J ends lost 7 bases and 5 bases respectively, with 18 bases between them. CDR1 LGHDT and CDR2 YNNKEL come from the germline V gene (reference sequence). There are 14 residues in the CDR3. CDR3 sequence (DNA): TGTGCCAGCACCCCCCTCGGCAGGGACCACGAGCAGTACTTC. Amino acids: CASTPLGRDHEQYF.

This clonotype appeared a few times. The chain links TRBV5-1 to TRBJ2-3; a possible D gene is TRBD1 (5 bases). The CDR3 sequence is 14 residues long. Trimming took 2 bases from V and 3 from J, leaving 10 bases between them. Germline CDR1 reads SGHRS; CDR2 reads YFSETQ. CDR3 in DNA: TGCGCCAGCAGCTTATCCAGGGAAACAGATACGCAGTATTTT. Translated, it gives CASSLSRETDTQYF.